This is a list of T cell receptor beta chains from one sample in a study of T cells after yellow fever vaccination. TCRdb redid the calling of the 5' RACE reads with MiXCR, one entry per CDR3 protein. This sample has about 150,000 distinct CDR3 sequences, with under 7% found just once. Sequenced material: CD4+ T cells sorted from PBMCs, taken 10 days after the yellow fever booster vaccination. These receptors all come from a man younger than 40 who received the YFV17D yellow fever vaccine. The conserved cysteine and the conserved F or W are not part of the CDR3 here. The D gene is left open where the match is weak. Size tells how often a clone was seen (once, few, many) or the class of an expanded clone, and some rows leave it out.

>-|TRBJ2-1|TRBD2|TRBV27
ASSLSGASGNYNEQF
>-|TRBJ1-4|-|TRBV12-3/TRBV12-4
ASGFPRGAATNEKLF
>many|TRBJ1-1|-|TRBV5-1
ASSHDVGGWTEAF
>-|TRBJ2-3|TRBD2|TRBV12-3/TRBV12-4
ASSFAAGADTQY
>many|TRBJ2-7|TRBD2|TRBV12-3/TRBV12-4
ASRTSGSPYEQY
>many|TRBJ2-7|-|TRBV4-2
ASSQQANRRYEQY
>many|TRBJ1-1|TRBD1|TRBV7-9
ASRVIQGGVNTEAF
>many|TRBJ2-5|-|TRBV27
ASSLVMGETQY
>many|TRBJ2-2|TRBD1|TRBV9
ASSARTGSTGELF
>many|TRBJ2-7|-|TRBV20-1
SASLISYEQY
>many|TRBJ2-3|-|TRBV12-3/TRBV12-4
ASSPNRGWTDTQY
>many|TRBJ2-1|-|TRBV15
ATTSWERNNEQF
>many|TRBJ2-5|TRBD1|TRBV6-5
ASSYSPTGVKETQY
>many|TRBJ2-1|-|TRBV7-6
ASSSIGQEQF